This TCR beta chain was identified during a study of cytomegalovirus exposure and HLA in healthy donors. Across the study: The 500 to 750 first-cohort repertoires and the 130 or so validation repertoires shared the same platform, a later analysis reported.

TCRdb's copy holds only in-frame clones and misses some; the assay was immunoSEQ multiplex PCR. The sample consists of 45,000 to 55,000 clones, about 90% of them appearing once. Overall study findings and caveats: While the bulk of TCR sequences proved rare, some public TCRs turned up in many donors. TCR beta chains numbering 150 to 200 were designated cytomegalovirus-associated.

The donors belonged to the approximately 120-subject validation cohort, separate from the approximately 700-subject first cohort. This clone was detected a few times. The antigen is not known. This clonotype originated in a woman aged 25-40 years in good health and CMV-seronegative. The material sequenced was PBMCs.

In DNA, the CDR3 is TGTGCCAGCAGTTCAGGACAGGTCTATGGCTACACCTTC. Amino acids: CASSSGQVYGYTF. The chain employs TRBV28 and TRBJ1-2, with 7 bases lining up with TRBD1. Germline V gene sequence: CDR1 MDHEN, CDR2 SYDVKM. The CDR3 runs 13 residues. V lost 4 bases to trimming and J lost 4 bases; unmatched junction nucleotides: 3.